This T cell receptor beta chain was obtained from a study of blood T cells in healthy people across ages. The CDR3 is made up of 14 amino acids. Germline values: CDR1 SGHDT, CDR2 YYEEEE. V shed 3 bases, J shed 9 bases, and the junction held 5 bases outside the gene matches. Findings of the study overall: The fall in TCR beta diversity per million T cells was roughly linear with age.

Worth noting for this clonotype: Its specificity is not known.

For the second PCR, which ran for about 7 to 12 cycles, a sample-barcoded 5' primer and a J-beta primer mix were used. Researchers report that a template-switch adaptor with 12 random nucleotides tagged each cDNA molecule. TCRdb reanalysed the 5' RACE reads using MiXCR and keeps one entry per CDR3 protein. The table shows fewer than 2,000,000 distinct CDR3 sequences, with about 31% occurring only once. The chain carries TRBV5-6 and TRBJ2-1; TRBD2 matches 11 bases. Sequenced input: blood. The sequence was collected from a woman aged 25 to 39 in good health. The CDR3 protein is CASSSRLAGPEQFF. As DNA, the CDR3 is TGTGCCAGCAGCTCGAGACTAGCGGGACCTGAGCAGTTCTTC.